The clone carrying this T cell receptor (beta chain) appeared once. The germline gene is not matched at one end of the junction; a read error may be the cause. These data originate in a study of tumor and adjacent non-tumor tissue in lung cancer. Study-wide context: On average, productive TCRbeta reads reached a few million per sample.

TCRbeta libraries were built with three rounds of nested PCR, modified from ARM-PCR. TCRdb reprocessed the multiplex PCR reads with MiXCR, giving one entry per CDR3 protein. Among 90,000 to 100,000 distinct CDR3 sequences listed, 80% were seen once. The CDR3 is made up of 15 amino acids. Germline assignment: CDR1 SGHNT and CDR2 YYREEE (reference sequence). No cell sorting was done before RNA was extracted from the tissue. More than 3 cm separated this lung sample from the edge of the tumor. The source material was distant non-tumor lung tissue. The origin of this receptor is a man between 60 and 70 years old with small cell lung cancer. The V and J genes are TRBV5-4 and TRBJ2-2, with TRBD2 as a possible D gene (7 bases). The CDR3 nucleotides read TGTGCCAGCAGCTTGCGGGACAAGTTGAGCGGGGAGCTGTTATTT. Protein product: CASSLRDKLSGELLF.